This TCR beta chain is from a study of post-analysis software for immune sequencing data. Findings and limits, study-wide: Included in a set of roughly five TRBV segments more frequent in patients than controls were TRBV5-6, TRBV5-1 and TRBV20-1.

Unique molecular identifiers were present in the TCR beta cDNA libraries. TCRdb ran MiXCR on the PCR reads and lists one entry per CDR3 protein. This repertoire shows about 770,000 distinct CDR3 sequences, 35% to 55% found once; its top ten account for roughly 4.5%. The CDR3 is 15 amino acids. CDR1 and CDR2 from the germline V gene are SGDLS and YYNGEE. Trimming took 0 bases from V and 2 from J, leaving 11 bases between them. Only a few counts were recorded for this clonotype. Antigen unknown. Specimen: blood. The chain employs TRBV9 and TRBJ1-2, with D perhaps TRBD1 (6 bases). This TCR derives from a girl aged 5 to 17 with multiple sclerosis. CDR3 protein: CASSVGRGPNYGYTF. DNA of the CDR3: TGTGCCAGCAGCGTAGGCAGGGGACCCAACTATGGCTACACCTTC.